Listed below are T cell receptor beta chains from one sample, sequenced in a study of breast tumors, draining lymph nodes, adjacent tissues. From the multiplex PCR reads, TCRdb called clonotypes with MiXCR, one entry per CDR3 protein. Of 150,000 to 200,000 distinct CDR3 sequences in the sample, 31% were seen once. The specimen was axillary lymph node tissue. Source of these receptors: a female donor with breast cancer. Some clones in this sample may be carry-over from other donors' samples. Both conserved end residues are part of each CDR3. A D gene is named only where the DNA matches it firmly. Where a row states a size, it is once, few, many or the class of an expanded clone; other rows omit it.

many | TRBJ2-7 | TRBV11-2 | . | CASSLGLGTSYEQYF | TGTGCCAGCAGCTTAGGCCTTGGCACCTCCTACGAGCAGTACTTC
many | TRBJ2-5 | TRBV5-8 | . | CASSPGIRQETQYF | TGTGCCAGCAGCCCCGGGATCCGACAAGAGACCCAGTACTTC
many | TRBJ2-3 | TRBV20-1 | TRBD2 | CSAASGGQSTDTQYF | TGCAGTGCTGCTAGCGGGGGCCAGAGCACAGATACGCAGTATTTT
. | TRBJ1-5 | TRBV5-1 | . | CASSLGAGGSETQHF | TGCGCCAGCAGCTTAGGGGCGGGGGGGTCGGAGACCCAGCATTTT
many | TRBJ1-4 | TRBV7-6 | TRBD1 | CASSFGQGYEKLFF | TGTGCCAGCAGCTTCGGACAGGGTTATGAAAAACTGTTTTTT
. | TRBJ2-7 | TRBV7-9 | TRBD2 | CASSRTGGPSYEQYF | TGTGCCAGCAGCCGAACGGGGGGGCCCTCCTACGAGCAGTACTTC
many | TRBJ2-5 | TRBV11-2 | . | CASSLDQGGRGQYF | TGTGCCAGCAGCTTAGATCAGGGGGGGCGGGGCCAGTACTTC
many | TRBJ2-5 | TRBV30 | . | CAWSVSGVGETQYF | TGTGCCTGGAGTGTAAGCGGAGTCGGGGAGACCCAGTACTTC
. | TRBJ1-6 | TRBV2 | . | CASQGPIHRSYNSPLHF | TGTGCCAGCCAGGGGCCGATCCACCGGTCCTATAATTCACCCCTCCACTTT
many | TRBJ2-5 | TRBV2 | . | CASRRQETQYF | TGTGCCAGCAGGCGACAAGAGACCCAGTACTTC
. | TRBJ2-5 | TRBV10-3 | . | CAISSTGMETQYF | TGTGCCATCAGTAGTACAGGGATGGAGACCCAGTACTTC
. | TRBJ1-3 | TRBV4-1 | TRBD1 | CASSQLHRDSISGNAIYF | TGCGCCAGCAGCCAGCTTCACCGGGACAGCATCTCTGGAAACGCCATATATTTT
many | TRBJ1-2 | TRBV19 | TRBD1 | CASRGDRNPNYGYTF | TGTGCCAGTAGGGGGGACAGGAACCCTAACTATGGCTACACCTTC
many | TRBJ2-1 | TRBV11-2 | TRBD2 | CASSYSGGVYEQFF | TGTGCCAGCAGCTATAGCGGGGGGGTGTATGAGCAGTTCTTC
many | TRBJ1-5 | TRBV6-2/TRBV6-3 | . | CASSQTASGAQHF | TGTGCCAGCAGTCAGACAGCCTCTGGGGCCCAGCATTTT
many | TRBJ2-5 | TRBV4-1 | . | CASSQASQETQYF | TGCGCCAGCAGCCAAGCCTCTCAAGAGACCCAGTACTTC
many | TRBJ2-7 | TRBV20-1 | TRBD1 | CSARDSGTGFDEQYF | TGCAGTGCTAGAGATTCCGGGACAGGGTTCGACGAGCAGTACTTC
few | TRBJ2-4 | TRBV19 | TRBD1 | CAGTGLAKNIQYF | TGTGCCGGGACAGGGTTGGCCAAAAACATTCAGTACTTC
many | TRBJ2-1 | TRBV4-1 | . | CASSQGDRRVYNEQFF | TGCGCCAGCAGCCAAGGAGATAGAAGGGTTTACAATGAGCAGTTCTTC
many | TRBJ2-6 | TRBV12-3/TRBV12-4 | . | CASNVGHNRLGANVLTF | TGTGCCAGCAACGTGGGACACAACAGGCTTGGGGCCAACGTCCTGACTTTC
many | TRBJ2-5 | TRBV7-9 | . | CASSFSPETQYF | TGTGCCAGCAGCTTTTCACCCGAGACCCAGTACTTC
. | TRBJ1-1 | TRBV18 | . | CASSQQEGRTEAFF | TGTGCCAGCTCACAACAGGAAGGGCGGACTGAAGCTTTCTTT
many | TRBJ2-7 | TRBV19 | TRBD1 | CASRKKGDRTYEQYF | TGTGCCAGTAGAAAAAAGGGGGACAGGACCTACGAGCAGTACTTC
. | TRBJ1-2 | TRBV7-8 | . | CASSPWGGTYGYTF | TGTGCCAGCAGCCCCTGGGGGGGGACCTATGGCTACACCTTC
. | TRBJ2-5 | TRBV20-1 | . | CSASGGLEEETQYF | TGCAGTGCTAGTGGGGGACTGGAAGAAGAGACCCAGTACTTC
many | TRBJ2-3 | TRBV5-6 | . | CASSLAPTGGADTQYF | TGTGCCAGCAGCTTGGCCCCCACAGGAGGGGCAGATACGCAGTATTTT
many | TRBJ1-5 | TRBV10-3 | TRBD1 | CAISSGQGYQPQHF | TGTGCCATCTCTTCGGGACAGGGATATCAGCCCCAGCATTTT
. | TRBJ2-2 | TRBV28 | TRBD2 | CASSHPGTSGGELFF | TGTGCCAGCAGTCACCCCGGGACTAGCGGCGGGGAGCTGTTTTTT
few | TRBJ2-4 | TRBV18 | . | CASSPQEGWGAKNIQYF | TGTGCCAGCTCACCACAGGAGGGTTGGGGAGCCAAAAACATTCAGTACTTC
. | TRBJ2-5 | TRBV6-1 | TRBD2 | CASKRGGGETQCF | TGTGCCAGCAAGCGGGGGGGGGGCGAGACCCAGTGCTTC
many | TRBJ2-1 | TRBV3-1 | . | CASSQVGGRAYNEQFF | TGTGCCAGCAGCCAAGTCGGGGGACGGGCCTACAATGAGCAGTTCTTC
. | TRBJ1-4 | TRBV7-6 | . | CASSLGPGAAELFF | TGTGCCAGCAGCTTAGGCCCGGGAGCCGCCGAACTGTTTTTT
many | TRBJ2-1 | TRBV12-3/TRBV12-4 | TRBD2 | CASSYRSGRVNEQFF | TGTGCCAGCAGTTATAGGTCTGGGAGGGTTAATGAGCAGTTCTTC
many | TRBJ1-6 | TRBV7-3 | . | CASSLGPGINSPLHF | TGTGCCAGCAGCTTGGGCCCTGGGATTAATTCACCCCTCCACTTT
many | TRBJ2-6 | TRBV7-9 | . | CATQGNSGANVLTF | TGTGCCACCCAGGGGAACTCTGGGGCCAACGTCCTGACTTTC
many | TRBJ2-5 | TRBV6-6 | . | CASSYQPTETQYF | TGTGCCAGCAGTTACCAACCGACGGAGACCCAGTACTTC
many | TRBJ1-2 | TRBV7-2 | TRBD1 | CASSPGQNYGYTF | TGTGCCAGCAGCCCGGGACAGAACTATGGCTACACCTTC
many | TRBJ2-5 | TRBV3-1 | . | CASSHARGGIQTQYF | TGTGCCAGCAGCCATGCCAGGGGGGGGATCCAGACCCAGTACTTC
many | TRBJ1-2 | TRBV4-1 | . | CASSPGHGPPHGYTF | TGCGCCAGCAGCCCCGGACATGGGCCTCCTCATGGCTACACCTTC
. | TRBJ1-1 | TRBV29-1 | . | CSVDNRYRGRGTEAFF | TGCAGCGTTGATAATCGATATCGCGGCAGGGGCACTGAAGCTTTCTTT
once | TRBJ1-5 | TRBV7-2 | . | CANSLNRDQLQHF | TGTGCCAACAGCTTGAACAGGGATCAGCTCCAGCATTTT
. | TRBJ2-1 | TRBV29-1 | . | CSVEGQDPYNEQFF | TGCAGCGTTGAAGGGCAGGATCCCTACAATGAGCAGTTCTTC
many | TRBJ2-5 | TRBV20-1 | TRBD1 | CSARTGGETQYF | TGCAGTGCTAGGACAGGGGGTGAGACCCAGTACTTC
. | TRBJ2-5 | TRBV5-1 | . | CASSQSPTGTGNQETQYF | TGCGCCAGCAGCCAGAGCCCGACAGGGACTGGAAACCAAGAGACCCAGTACTTC
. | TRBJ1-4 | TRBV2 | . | CASSGLAGEEKLFF | TGTGCCAGCAGTGGACTAGCGGGGGAGGAAAAACTGTTTTTT
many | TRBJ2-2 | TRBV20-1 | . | CSAISGANTGELFF | TGCAGTGCCATTAGCGGAGCGAACACCGGGGAGCTGTTTTTT